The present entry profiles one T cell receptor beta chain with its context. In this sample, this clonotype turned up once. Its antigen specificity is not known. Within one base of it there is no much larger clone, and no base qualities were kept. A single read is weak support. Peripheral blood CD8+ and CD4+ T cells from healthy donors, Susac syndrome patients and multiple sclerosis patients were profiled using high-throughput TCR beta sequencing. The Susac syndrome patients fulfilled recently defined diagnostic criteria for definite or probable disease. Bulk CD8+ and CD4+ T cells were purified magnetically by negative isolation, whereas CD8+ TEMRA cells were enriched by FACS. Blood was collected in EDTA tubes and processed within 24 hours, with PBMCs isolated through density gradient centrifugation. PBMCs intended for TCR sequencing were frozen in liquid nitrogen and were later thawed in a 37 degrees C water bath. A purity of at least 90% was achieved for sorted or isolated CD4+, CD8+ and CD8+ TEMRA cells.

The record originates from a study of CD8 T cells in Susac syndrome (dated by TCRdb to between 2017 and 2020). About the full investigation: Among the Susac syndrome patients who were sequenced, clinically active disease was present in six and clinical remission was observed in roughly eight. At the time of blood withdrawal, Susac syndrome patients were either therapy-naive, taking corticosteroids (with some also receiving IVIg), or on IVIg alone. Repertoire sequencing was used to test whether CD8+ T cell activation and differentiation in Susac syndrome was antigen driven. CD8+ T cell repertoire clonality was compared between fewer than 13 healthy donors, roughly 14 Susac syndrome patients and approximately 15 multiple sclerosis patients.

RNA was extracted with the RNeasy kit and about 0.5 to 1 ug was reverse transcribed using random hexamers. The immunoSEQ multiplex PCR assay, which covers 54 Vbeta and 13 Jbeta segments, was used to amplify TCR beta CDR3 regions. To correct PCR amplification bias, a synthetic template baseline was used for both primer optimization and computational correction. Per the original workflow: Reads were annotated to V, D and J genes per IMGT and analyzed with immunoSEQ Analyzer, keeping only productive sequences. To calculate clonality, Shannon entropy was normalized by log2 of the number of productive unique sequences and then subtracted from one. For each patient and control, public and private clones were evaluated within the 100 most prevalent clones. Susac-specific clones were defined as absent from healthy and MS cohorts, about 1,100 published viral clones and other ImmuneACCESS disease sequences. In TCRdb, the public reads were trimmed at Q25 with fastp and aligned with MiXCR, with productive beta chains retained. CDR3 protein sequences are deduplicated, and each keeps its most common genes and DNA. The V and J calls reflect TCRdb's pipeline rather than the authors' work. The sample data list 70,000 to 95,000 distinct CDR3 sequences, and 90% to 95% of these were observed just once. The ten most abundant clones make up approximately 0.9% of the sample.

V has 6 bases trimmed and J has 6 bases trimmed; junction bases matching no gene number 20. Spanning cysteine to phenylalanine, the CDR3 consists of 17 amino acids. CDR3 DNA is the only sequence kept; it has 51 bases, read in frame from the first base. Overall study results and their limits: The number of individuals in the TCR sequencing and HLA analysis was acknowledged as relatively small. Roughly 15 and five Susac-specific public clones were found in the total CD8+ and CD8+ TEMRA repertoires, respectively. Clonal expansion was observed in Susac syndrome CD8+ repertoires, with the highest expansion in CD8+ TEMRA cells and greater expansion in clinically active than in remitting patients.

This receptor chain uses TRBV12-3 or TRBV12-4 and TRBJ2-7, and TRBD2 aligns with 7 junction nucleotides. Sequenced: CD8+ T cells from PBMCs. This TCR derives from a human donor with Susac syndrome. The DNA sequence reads TGTGCCAGCAGCTCCCTAATAAGGGGAGGGAGGACCTGCGAGCAGTACTTC. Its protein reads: CASSSLIRGGRTCEQYF.